The rows below give T cell receptor beta chains drawn from one sample of a study of human T cells and chemical hapten exposure. In TCRdb, the RACE reads were re-called with MiXCR into one record per CDR3 protein. The sample carries about 60,000 distinct CDR3 sequences, 9.3% recorded once. The sample here was whole blood, taken in connection with sensitization to the hapten diphenylcyclopropenone (DPC). The receptors originated from a woman between 40 and 55 years old with alopecia areata. Some clones in this sample may be carry-over from other donors' samples. Both conserved end residues are part of each CDR3. The order of the fields is D gene, V gene, clone size, J gene, CDR3 DNA, CDR3 protein. A D gene is named only where the DNA matches it firmly. The listing skips clone size in some rows; elsewhere it reads once, few, many or a size class.

.	TRBV7-8	few	TRBJ1-4	TGTGCCAGCAGCGGGCGAGGGGGGGTAAATGAAAAACTGTTTTTT	CASSGRGGVNEKLFF
.	TRBV5-5	few	TRBJ2-2	TGTGCCAGCAGACGGGACGGGAGCACCGGGGAGCTGTTTTTT	CASRRDGSTGELFF
.	TRBV5-1	many	TRBJ2-5	TGCGCCAGCAGCTTAGGCCTCCAAGAGACCCAGTACTTC	CASSLGLQETQYF
TRBD1	TRBV24-1	.	TRBJ2-5	TGTGCCACCCGGGGACAGTACCAAGAGACCCAGTACTTC	CATRGQYQETQYF
TRBD1	TRBV7-3	many	TRBJ2-7	TGTGCCAGCAGCCCCGGGACAGGGCGCAACGAGCAGTACTTC	CASSPGTGRNEQYF
TRBD2	TRBV12-3/TRBV12-4	.	TRBJ2-1	TGTGCCAGCACCTTAGGGTCGGCGGGGGGCCCCCCTGAGCAGTTCTTC	CASTLGSAGGPPEQFF
TRBD1	TRBV10-1	.	TRBJ2-2	TGCGCCAGCAGCGCCGGGACAGCCGACACCGGGGAGCTGTTTTTT	CASSAGTADTGELFF
.	TRBV7-9	.	TRBJ1-6	TGTGCCAGCAGCAACAGGGACTCCTATAATTCACCCCTCCACTTT	CASSNRDSYNSPLHF
.	TRBV5-4	many	TRBJ2-1	TGTGCCAGCAGCCCCTCCGGCCCTTCGAACGAGCAGTTCTTC	CASSPSGPSNEQFF
.	TRBV6-4	few	TRBJ2-6	TGTGCCAGCACCAACCGGGGCGGCTCTGGGGCCAACGTCCTGACTTTC	CASTNRGGSGANVLTF
.	TRBV28	many	TRBJ2-7	TGTGCCAGCACCCAAGCCTTTAGGGGGAGCGCCCACGAGCAGTACTTC	CASTQAFRGSAHEQYF
.	TRBV7-2	many	TRBJ1-6	TGTGCCAGCAGCTTAGGAATTCAGACTAATTCACCCCTCCACTTT	CASSLGIQTNSPLHF
TRBD1	TRBV3-1	many	TRBJ1-5	TGTGCCAGCAGCTTGGGACAGGGGAATCAGCCCCAGCATTTT	CASSLGQGNQPQHF
TRBD1	TRBV7-9	many	TRBJ1-2	TGTGCCAGCAATCAGGGGGCTGATGGCTACACCTTC	CASNQGADGYTF
.	TRBV12-3/TRBV12-4	many	TRBJ2-3	TGTGCCACCGGGACTTCCACAGATACGCAGTATTTT	CATGTSTDTQYF
TRBD2	TRBV6-5	many	TRBJ2-3	TGTGCCAGCAGTTACACTAGCGGGGGGCCAGATACGCAGTATTTT	CASSYTSGGPDTQYF
.	TRBV11-2	.	TRBJ2-1	TGTGCCAGCAGCTCCCCCCGGCGGGGTCCTGAGCAGTTCTTC	CASSSPRRGPEQFF
.	TRBV19	many	TRBJ1-4	TGTGCCAGTAGTTGGTCACAATCTGAAAAACTGTTTTTT	CASSWSQSEKLFF
TRBD1	TRBV11-2	many	TRBJ1-4	TGTGCCAGCAGCTATCAGACAGGGAGGAATGAAAAACTGTTTTTT	CASSYQTGRNEKLFF
TRBD2	TRBV6-2/TRBV6-3	few	TRBJ2-1	TGTGCCAGCAGAAGTACTACCCGGGGGGACGCTAATGAGCAGTTCTTC	CASRSTTRGDANEQFF
.	TRBV7-8	many	TRBJ2-4	TGTGCCAGCAGCTTAGAGGGCATTCAGTACTTC	CASSLEGIQYF
TRBD2	TRBV4-3	.	TRBJ2-7	TGCGCCAGCAGCCAGACCCTAGCGGGCGAGCAGTACTTC	CASSQTLAGEQYF
.	TRBV4-1	few	TRBJ2-1	TGCGCCAGCAGTCCCAGGGACGCGAGGCCCTACAATGAGCAGTTCTTC	CASSPRDARPYNEQFF
.	TRBV11-3	.	TRBJ1-1	TGTGCCAGCAGCTTAGGACCAGTCCGGGAAGCTTTCTTT	CASSLGPVREAFF
.	TRBV3-1	few	TRBJ2-2	TGTGCCAGCAGCCAACGAGGACGTAGGGGACCCCTCGGGGCCGGGGAGCTGTTTTTT	CASSQRGRRGPLGAGELFF
.	TRBV6-4	many	TRBJ2-1	TGTGCCAGCAGTGACGGGCAGGATAGCAATGAGCAGTTCTTC	CASSDGQDSNEQFF
.	TRBV6-2/TRBV6-3	.	TRBJ1-2	TGTGCCAGCAGTTACTCCGACAGAAACTATGGCTACACCTTC	CASSYSDRNYGYTF
TRBD2	TRBV4-2	.	TRBJ2-5	TGTGCCAGCAGCCAACGAGGACTAGCGGGGGAAGAGACCCAGTACTTC	CASSQRGLAGEETQYF
TRBD2	TRBV7-9	many	TRBJ2-3	TGTGCCAGCAGCTTACCTTTTCGACTAGCGGGGGGGCAAGATACGCAGTATTTT	CASSLPFRLAGGQDTQYF
TRBD1	TRBV4-1	many	TRBJ2-7	TGTGCCAGCAGCCCGACAGGGGCCGAGCAGTACTTC	CASSPTGAEQYF
.	TRBV6-5	.	TRBJ1-1	TGTGCCAGCAGCCCCCTGGCAGAGCTCCTGAACACTGAAGCTTTCTTT	CASSPLAELLNTEAFF
.	TRBV11-3	.	TRBJ1-1	TGTGCCAGCAGCTTAGCTGGAGGAGGGAAAGCTTTCTTT	CASSLAGGGKAFF
TRBD1	TRBV4-2	few	TRBJ1-4	TGTGCCAGCAGCCAAGATGGTACAGGGGTAACTAATGAAAAACTGTTTTTT	CASSQDGTGVTNEKLFF
.	TRBV5-4	many	TRBJ1-1	TGTGCCAGCAGCATGGTAGGTCGGGGATGGAACACTGAAGCTTTCTTT	CASSMVGRGWNTEAFF
.	TRBV18	many	TRBJ2-3	TGTGCCAGCTCTCCCTCGACCGGCACAGATACGCAGTATTTT	CASSPSTGTDTQYF
TRBD2	TRBV29-1	many	TRBJ2-3	TGCAGCGTTGAAGTCTCCGGCGGGGGGGCCAGCACAGATACGCAGTATTTT	CSVEVSGGGASTDTQYF
TRBD2	TRBV6-2/TRBV6-3	.	TRBJ2-1	TGTGCCAGCAGTTACTCGTTCAGCGGGGGGTCGGATGAGCAGTTCTTC	CASSYSFSGGSDEQFF
.	TRBV11-2	.	TRBJ1-1	TGTGCCAGCAGCTTATGGGTTCGGGGCACTGAAGCTTTCTTT	CASSLWVRGTEAFF
.	TRBV20-1	many	TRBJ2-7	TGCAGTGCTAGAGACTCACCACGCTACGAGCAGTACTTC	CSARDSPRYEQYF
TRBD1	TRBV20-1	.	TRBJ2-7	TGCAGTGCTGGCGTGAGACAGGGGGTGGCCTACGAGCAGTACTTC	CSAGVRQGVAYEQYF
.	TRBV6-2/TRBV6-3	many	TRBJ2-7	TGTGCCAGCAGTTACTATGGGACAGCGGGCGAGCAGTACTTC	CASSYYGTAGEQYF
.	TRBV5-1	few	TRBJ2-3	TGCGCCAGCAGATCCCGGGCTTCTAGCACAGATACGCAGTATTTT	CASRSRASSTDTQYF
.	TRBV5-1	.	TRBJ2-3	TGCGCCAGCAGCGACCCGTTGCCCGGAGATACGCAGTATTTT	CASSDPLPGDTQYF